The 12 T cell receptor beta chains in this list originate from one sample, sequenced in a study of cytotoxic CD8 clonotypes in ibrutinib-treated CLL. Profiled with immunoSEQ multiplex PCR; TCRdb holds only in-frame clones, not every one. The data contain about 160,000 clones, about 80% of them seen just once; the ten biggest clones take up 3.5% to 5.5%. This specimen was PBMCs, taken after 24 months of ibrutinib treatment. The receptor set was obtained from a human donor with chronic lymphocytic leukemia.

The rearrangement uses TRBV5-7 and TRBJ2-7, with a tentative D call TRBD2 (6 bases). TRBV5-7 falls under the ORF class, with uncertain function. Deletions cut 2 bases from V and 2 bases from J, with 20 bases between. This CDR3 has 17 residues. CDR3 sequence: CASSFRQFAGNPYEQYF. The DNA of the CDR3 is TGTGCCAGCAGCTTTCGGCAATTCGCGGGGAATCCCTACGAGCAGTACTTC.

The chain uses TRBV7-8 and TRBJ2-2; 7 bases fit TRBD1. V gave up 2 bases and J gave up 6 bases; unmatched junction bases: 9. The germline gives CDR1 SGHVS, CDR2 FQNEAQ. This CDR3 region has 16 residues. The CDR3 sequence is CASSLTGALSAGELFF. The DNA for the CDR3 is TGTGCCAGCAGCTTAACAGGGGCCCTAAGCGCCGGGGAGCTGTTTTTT. Supplemented by reference TRBV7-8 and TRBJ2-2, the full variable domain reads GAGVSQSPRYKVAKRGQDVALRCDPISGHVSLFWYQQALGQGPEFLTYFQNEAQLDKSGLPSDRFFAERPEGSVSTLKIQRTQQEDSAVYLCASSLTGALSAGELFFGEGSRLTVL.

The V gene is TRBV7-3, the J gene TRBJ2-1; 7 bases are a match to TRBD1. The V gene end was trimmed by 0 bases and the J gene end by 2 bases; junction bases not matched to a gene: 10. The germline V gene has CDR1 SGHTA and CDR2 FQGTGA. The CDR3 totals 18 residues. The CDR3 DNA reads as TGTGCCAGCAGCTTAACAGGGGGCCGATTCGGTGCCTACAATGAGCAGTTCTTC. Translation: CASSLTGGRFGAYNEQFF.

The chain combines TRBV5-1 with TRBJ2-1; no reliable D call. The CDR3 is made up of 15 amino acids. Trimming took off 2 bases at V and 7 bases at J, with 16 bases between the two ends. Germline CDR1 is SGHRS and CDR2 is YFSETQ. The CDR3 region has the DNA TGCGCCAGCAGCTTTAACACTGCCCGTGGGAATGAGCAGTTCTTC. Translated: CASSFNTARGNEQFF.

The rearrangement links TRBV30 to TRBJ2-1; D not resolved. V lost 0 bases and J lost 12, with 12 bases in between. There are 12 residues in the CDR3. Looked up from germline, CDR1 is GTSNPN and CDR2 is SVGIG (reference sequence). The CDR3 nucleotides are TGTGCCTGGAGTGTAACGTCCGGGTTGCAGTTCTTC. Translated: CAWSVTSGLQFF.

This chain uses TRBV4-3 with TRBJ2-5; 9 bases map to TRBD2. The CDR3 runs to 15 residues. The V segment lost 6 bases and the J segment 2 bases; nucleotides outside the gene matches: 7. Germline assignment: CDR1 LGHNA and CDR2 YSLEER. Here the CDR3 reads CASRRLAEVQETQYF. Written as DNA, the CDR3 is TGCGCCAGCAGGCGACTAGCGGAGGTTCAAGAGACCCAGTACTTC.

The chain links TRBV7-2 to TRBJ2-5, with D perhaps matching TRBD1 (5 bases). The CDR3 has 13 amino acids. Deletions cut 4 bases from V and 3 bases from J, with 9 bases between. Per the germline V gene, CDR1 is SGHTA and CDR2 is FQGNSA. In DNA form, the CDR3 reads TGTGCCAGCAGCTCAGGGCCCAAAGAGACCCAGTACTTC. Its translation is CASSSGPKETQYF.

The gene calls are TRBV21-1 and TRBJ1-1; the D call of TRBD1 is as the table states it, not checked on the DNA. TRBV21-1 is a recognized pseudogene. The CDR3 runs 13 residues. CDR3 sequence reads: CASSRGTGCEAFF. In nucleotides, the CDR3 is TGTGCCAGCAGCAGGGGGACAGGCTGTGAAGCTTTCTTT.

The gene calls are TRBV5-1 and TRBJ2-2; 8 nucleotides agree with TRBD1. This CDR3 is built from 18 residues. The germline gives CDR1 SGHRS, CDR2 YFSETQ. Germline trimming cut 0 bases from V and 0 bases from J; bases unmatched to any gene: 7. The DNA of the CDR3 is TGCGCCAGCAGCTTGGCCCGGACAGGGCCCCCGAACACCGGGGAGCTGTTTTTT. Translating gives CASSLARTGPPNTGELFF.

This CDR3 is CASRGTEGSEAFF. The CDR3 bases are TGTGCCAGCAGAGGGACGGAGGGATCTGAAGCTTTCTTT. The rearrangement links TRBV6-5 to TRBJ1-1; D might be TRBD1 (5 bases). V was cut by 6 bases and J by 6 bases, with 14 bases left in between. The CDR3 length is 13 residues. Germline lookup yields CDR1 MNHEY and CDR2 SVGAGI.

The gene calls are TRBV10-3 and TRBJ2-3; TRBD2 might be the D (7 bases). The germline V and J ends were trimmed by 0 bases and 5 bases, with 18 bases remaining between them. This CDR3 is 17 amino acids long. The V gene's germline CDR1 is ENHRY and CDR2 SYGVKD. CDR3: CAISESYPGGRVDTQYF. Here the CDR3 DNA reads TGTGCCATCAGTGAGTCGTACCCCGGGGGGCGCGTAGATACGCAGTATTTT.

The chain is built from TRBV30 and TRBJ1-6; TRBD1 might be the D (5 bases). In germline, CDR1 is GTSNPN, CDR2 SVGIG (reference sequence). The CDR3 length is 18 residues. The germline V and J ends were trimmed by 3 bases and 0 bases, with 18 bases remaining between them. CDR3: CAWRGSRQQSSYNSPLHF. CDR3 DNA sequence: TGTGCCTGGAGGGGTAGCCGACAGCAGAGCTCCTATAATTCACCCCTCCACTTT.